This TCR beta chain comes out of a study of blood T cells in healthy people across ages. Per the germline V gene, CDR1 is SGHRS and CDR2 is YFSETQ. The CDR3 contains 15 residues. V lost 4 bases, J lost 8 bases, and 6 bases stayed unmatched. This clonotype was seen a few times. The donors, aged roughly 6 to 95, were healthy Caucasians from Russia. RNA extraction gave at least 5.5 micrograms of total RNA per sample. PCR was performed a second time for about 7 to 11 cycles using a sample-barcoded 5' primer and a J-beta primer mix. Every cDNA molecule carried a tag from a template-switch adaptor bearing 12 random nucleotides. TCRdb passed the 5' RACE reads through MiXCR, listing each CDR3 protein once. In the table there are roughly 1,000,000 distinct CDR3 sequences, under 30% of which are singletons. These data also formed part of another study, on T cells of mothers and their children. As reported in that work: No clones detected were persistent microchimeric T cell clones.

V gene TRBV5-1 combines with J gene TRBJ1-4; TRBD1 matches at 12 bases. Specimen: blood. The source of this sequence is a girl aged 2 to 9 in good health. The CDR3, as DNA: TGCGCCAGCAGCGATCGGGACAGGGGGCTAGAAAAACTGTTTTTT. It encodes CASSDRDRGLEKLFF.